A single sample is the source of the 27 T cell receptor beta chains below, sequenced in a study of response to subunit inactivated influenza vaccine. One entry per CDR3 protein results from TCRdb running MiXCR on the RT-PCR reads. This sample yields 800,000 to 1,000,000 distinct CDR3 sequences, of which about 20% are seen a single time; about 10% belongs to the top ten. Sequencing was performed on PBMCs from blood, taken roughly 5 days after vaccination. Source of these receptors: a man aged 50 to 60 who received an inactivated influenza vaccine.

The J gene is TRBJ1-2, the V gene TRBV29-1; 7 bases match TRBD1. CDR1 SQVTM and CDR2 ANQGSEA come from the germline V gene. The CDR3 extends over 14 amino acids. The V gene end was trimmed by 4 bases and the J gene end by 4 bases; junction bases not matched to a gene: 9. CDR3 sequence reads: CSVGQGVGGYGYTF. The CDR3 bases are TGCAGCGTTGGACAGGGTGTAGGAGGCTATGGCTACACCTTC.

The chain has TRBV19 and TRBJ2-3; D remains unclear. This CDR3 spans 14 amino acids. V was pared by 6 bases and J by 0 bases, with 10 bases between. The germline CDR1 and CDR2 sequences are LNHDA and SQIVND (reference sequence). CDR3 bases: TGTGCCAGTAGGGATGGACCTAGCACAGATACGCAGTATTTT. Protein product: CASRDGPSTDTQYF.

This clonotype was observed a handful of times. This rearrangement joins TRBV9 to TRBJ1-6; D ambiguous. CDR1 and CDR2 (germline): SGDLS, YYNGEE. V lost 0 bases to trimming and J lost 13 bases, with 11 bases between them. The CDR3 has 13 amino acids. The CDR3 sequence: CASSVALKGPLHF. Written as DNA, the CDR3 is TGTGCCAGCAGCGTAGCACTAAAGGGCCCCCTCCACTTT.

This rearrangement joins TRBV7-2 to TRBJ2-7; no clear D gene. The CDR3 is 15 residues long. Germline assignment: CDR1 SGHTA and CDR2 FQGNSA. Trimming pared 6 bases from V and 2 bases from J, leaving 17 bases between. The CDR3 loop reads CASSGEASWAYEQYF. The DNA of the CDR3 is TGTGCCAGCAGTGGTGAGGCTAGTTGGGCCTACGAGCAGTACTTC. Variable domain in full (rest from reference TRBV7-2 and TRBJ2-7): GAGVSQSPSNKVTEKGKDVELRCDPISGHTALYWYRQSLGQGLEFLIYFQGNSAPDKSGLPSDRFSAERTGGSVSTLTIQRTQQEDSAVYLCASSGEASWAYEQYFGPGTRLTVT.

The chain employs TRBV20-1 and TRBJ2-5; perhaps TRBD2 as D (5 bases). With 3 bases removed from V and 0 bases from J, the gap between germline ends came to 11 bases. The CDR3 is made up of 14 amino acids. From germline, CDR1 is DFQATT and CDR2 SNEGSKA (reference sequence). CDR3 nucleotides: TGCAGTGCTAGTAAGAGCGGCTACCAAGAGACCCAGTACTTC. Encoded protein: CSASKSGYQETQYF.

This clonotype has only a few counts. The chain employs TRBV20-1 and TRBJ1-1; TRBD1 matches 10 bases. CDR1 is DFQATT, CDR2 SNEGSKA, per germline (reference sequence). Trimming cost V 0 bases and J 5 bases; bases outside gene matches: 6. This CDR3 contains 15 residues. The CDR3 DNA follows: TGCAGTGCTAGAGAGCGGGACAGGGGCTGGACTGAAGCTTTCTTT. It yields the protein CSARERDRGWTEAFF.

The CDR3 loop is CASSPRDYSYNEQFF. Here the CDR3 DNA reads TGTGCCAGCAGCCCCCGGGACTACTCCTACAATGAGCAGTTCTTC. This chain links TRBV3-1 with TRBJ2-1; 7 bases agree with TRBD2. The junction had 3 bases not matched to a gene; V was cut back by 4 bases and J by 0 bases. CDR3 length: 15 amino acids. Germline V gene lookup returns CDR1 LGHDT and CDR2 YNNKEL (reference sequence).

This clonotype was seen more than once but under ten times. The chain couples TRBV5-1 to TRBJ2-1; D gene uncertain. Trimming removed 0 bases at V and 5 bases at J, with 9 bases between. Germline V gene sequence: CDR1 SGHRS, CDR2 YFSETQ. This CDR3 has 14 amino acids. The CDR3 coding sequence is TGCGCCAGCAGCTTGGGACAACTCGACAATGAGCAGTTCTTC. Translating it yields CASSLGQLDNEQFF.

In its sample, this clonotype was seen a few times. V is TRBV6-1 and J is TRBJ2-4; D ambiguous. V was clipped by 6 bases and J by 8 bases, with 11 bases between them. Germline CDR1 MNHNS, CDR2 SASEGT. The length of the CDR3 is 12 residues. As DNA, the CDR3 is TGTGCCAGCAGCCCGCGGACCGACATTCAGTACTTC. Translation gives CASSPRTDIQYF.

A few counts support this clonotype. The chain employs TRBV9 and TRBJ2-1; D unclear. Germline CDR1 reads SGDLS; CDR2 reads YYNGEE. Trimming shortened V by 3 bases and J by 3 bases, and 4 bases separated the two germline ends. The CDR3 loop spans 12 amino acids. The DNA for the CDR3 is TGTGCCAGCAGCGCTCGCTACAATGAGCAGTTCTTC. Protein sequence: CASSARYNEQFF.

A single count supports this clonotype. The chain employs TRBV5-5 and TRBJ2-7, with 8 bases identical to TRBD1. The CDR3 loop spans 15 amino acids. J gave up 2 bases and V 1 base, and 5 bases lay outside the gene matches. Germline V gene lookup returns CDR1 SGHKS and CDR2 YYEKEE (reference sequence). CDR3 amino acids: CASSLIGDRTYEQYF. CDR3 sequence (DNA): TGTGCCAGCAGCTTGATAGGGGACAGGACCTACGAGCAGTACTTC.

The chain is built from TRBV6-5 and TRBJ1-1; D is uncertain. Germline CDR1 MNHEY, CDR2 SVGAGI. This CDR3 contains 13 residues. V was clipped by 0 bases and J by 8 bases, with 10 bases between them. In DNA, the CDR3 is TGTGCCAGCAGTTACTCTCCGAAGGCGGAAGCTTTCTTT. Translating gives CASSYSPKAEAFF.

This clonotype has a handful of counts. The chain couples TRBV12-3 or TRBV12-4 to TRBJ1-5; tentatively, D is TRBD1 (5 bases). This CDR3 has 14 amino acids. Between the trimmed V and J ends, which lost 3 bases and 4 bases, there was a span of 10 bases. DNA for the CDR3: TGTGCCAGCAGTTTTATCGGGGCGAATCAGCCCCAGCATTTT. This translates into CASSFIGANQPQHF.

This clonotype was recorded a few times. The V call is TRBV7-2, the J call TRBJ1-6; TRBD1 matches at 9 bases. V shed 10 bases and J 7 bases; nucleotides not matched to a gene: 5. Germline CDR1 SGHTA, CDR2 FQGNSA. CDR3 length equals 13 residues. This CDR3 is CATGDRVNSPLHF. CDR3 sequence (DNA): TGTGCCACTGGGGACAGGGTCAATTCACCCCTCCACTTT.

The chain links TRBV5-1 to TRBJ2-2; 8 nucleotides align to TRBD1. Trimming removed 8 bases from V and 0 bases from J; junction bases left unmatched: 0. From germline, CDR1 is SGHRS and CDR2 YFSETQ. The length of the CDR3 is 13 residues. For the CDR3, the DNA is TGCGCCAGGGGACAGGCGAACACCGGGGAGCTGTTTTTT. Encoded protein: CARGQANTGELFF. Together with reference TRBV5-1 and TRBJ2-2, the CDR3 gives the full variable domain: KAGVTQTPRYLIKTRGQQVTLSCSPISGHRSVSWYQQTPGQGLQFLFEYFSETQRNKGNFPGRFSGRQFSNSRSEMNVSTLELGDSALYLCARGQANTGELFFGEGSRLTVL.

The J gene is TRBJ2-5, the V gene TRBV7-9; D is perhaps TRBD1 (6 bases). The germline gives CDR1 SEHNR, CDR2 FQNEAQ (reference sequence). V lost 5 bases, J lost 2 bases, and 12 bases lay in between. The CDR3 extends over 14 amino acids. CDR3: CASSDHREQETQYF. CDR3 nucleotides: TGTGCCAGCAGCGACCACAGGGAACAAGAGACCCAGTACTTC.

This clonotype has more than one count but fewer than ten. The chain couples TRBV20-1 to TRBJ2-1; 11 bases line up with TRBD2. J was trimmed by 1 base and V by 3 bases; bases with no gene match: 5. This CDR3 contains 16 residues. Germline V lookup: CDR1 DFQATT, CDR2 SNEGSKA (reference sequence). CDR3 DNA: TGCAGTGCTAGGACTTCTAGCGGGGGGTCCTACAATGAGCAGTTCTTC. This translates into CSARTSSGGSYNEQFF.

This clonotype came up many times. The rearrangement joins TRBV4-3 to TRBJ1-6; D call uncertain. CDR3 size: 16 residues. The germline V gene has CDR1 LGHNA and CDR2 YSLEER. V lost 0 bases to trimming and J lost 1 base, with 7 bases between them. CDR3 sequence reads: CASSQDWGSYNSPLHF. In DNA form, the CDR3 reads TGCGCCAGCAGCCAAGATTGGGGATCCTATAATTCACCCCTCCACTTT.

This clonotype was picked up a small number of times. The CDR3 here is CSVADGRYGYTF. CDR3 coding DNA: TGCAGCGTTGCGGACGGGAGGTATGGCTACACCTTC. The chain carries TRBV29-1 and TRBJ1-2, with no clear D. The CDR3 contains 12 residues. The germline gives CDR1 SQVTM, CDR2 ANQGSEA. V dropped 4 bases and J dropped 5 bases, with 11 bases sitting between them.

CDR3: CASSLVFRETEAFF. The CDR3 DNA sequence: TGCGCCAGCAGCTTGGTCTTTAGAGAGACTGAAGCTTTCTTT. This chain connects TRBV5-1 to TRBJ1-1; D is uncertain. V gave up 0 bases and J gave up 5 bases, with 11 bases separating them. The CDR3 covers 14 residues. CDR1 is SGHRS and CDR2 is YFSETQ in the germline V gene.

This clonotype has only a few counts. The J gene is TRBJ2-1, the V gene TRBV6-7, with 8 bases identical to TRBD2. TRBV6-7 qualifies as an ORF whose function is uncertain. The CDR3 totals 18 residues. After removal of 4 bases from V and 7 bases from J, the junction contained 18 bases not matched to a gene. The CDR3 here is CASSSPEISGVYRNEQFF. CDR3 in DNA: TGTGCCAGCAGTTCCCCTGAGATTAGCGGGGTTTATCGGAATGAGCAGTTCTTC.

This chain links TRBV5-6 with TRBJ2-1, with a weak D call TRBD2 (6 bases). V was pared by 0 bases and J by 0 bases, with 13 bases between. The V gene's germline CDR1 is SGHDT and CDR2 YYEEEE. The CDR3 has 17 amino acids. The CDR3 reads CASSLETSRYSYNEQFF. CDR3 DNA: TGTGCCAGCAGCTTGGAAACTAGCCGCTACTCCTACAATGAGCAGTTCTTC.

This clonotype was seen many times. The chain couples TRBV6-6 to TRBJ2-7, with 7 positions matching TRBD1. J was trimmed by 4 bases and V by 2 bases; bases with no gene match: 2. Per the germline V gene, CDR1 is MNHNY and CDR2 is SVGAGI (reference sequence). The CDR3 is 13 amino acids. The CDR3 coding sequence is TGTGCCAGCAGTTACCGGGACAGATACGAGCAGTACTTC. Its translation is CASSYRDRYEQYF.

A few counts support this clonotype. The chain employs TRBV3-1 and TRBJ2-3; TRBD2 agrees at 7 bases. The CDR3 sequence is 17 residues long. V shed 1 base and J 6 bases; nucleotides not matched to a gene: 13. CDR1 is LGHDT, CDR2 YNNKEL, per germline (reference sequence). The CDR3, as DNA: TGTGCCAGCAGCCAAGCGGAAACTAGCGCCCCGTGGGATACGCAGTATTTT. Translating gives CASSQAETSAPWDTQYF.

The J gene is TRBJ2-7, the V gene TRBV29-1; possible D gene TRBD1, 5 bases. V lost 2 bases and J lost 1, with 12 bases in between. CDR3 length: 14 amino acids. CDR1 is SQVTM and CDR2 is ANQGSEA in the germline V gene. In nucleotides, the CDR3 is TGCAGCGTTGAATTGTCAGGGAAGTCCTACGAGCAGTACTTC. It specifies CSVELSGKSYEQYF.

As DNA, the CDR3 is TGCAGCGTAGGGACTGGGGTAAAGACCCAGTACTTC. Its translation is CSVGTGVKTQYF. This sequence joins TRBV29-1 and TRBJ2-5, with D possibly matching TRBD2 (6 bases). V dropped 6 bases and J dropped 6 bases, with 14 bases sitting between them. Germline V lookup: CDR1 SQVTM, CDR2 ANQGSEA. This CDR3 is built from 12 residues.

The chain combines TRBV12-3 or TRBV12-4 with TRBJ2-2, with 9 bases aligning to TRBD1. CDR3 size: 16 residues. Trimming cost V 7 bases and J 5 bases; bases outside gene matches: 11. The CDR3 coding sequence is TGTGCCAGCACCCTGATCAGGACAGGGGTGACCGGGGAGCTGTTTTTT. Residues: CASTLIRTGVTGELFF.